This T cell receptor beta chain was sequenced in a study of shared clonotypes between healthy human individuals. The CDR3 is 14 amino acids. CDR1 is LNHNV, CDR2 YYDKDF, per germline (reference sequence). The germline V and J ends were trimmed by 0 bases and 5 bases, with 11 bases remaining between them. Ten immunoSEQ deep assay plates served to sequence unsorted PBMC DNA. Repertoires were generated with immunoSEQ multiplex PCR, while TCRdb's copy carries only in-frame clones and drops some. The sample shows around 500,000 clones, approximately 84% of them seen only once. Sequences were obtained from PBMCs. The rearrangement uses TRBV15 and TRBJ2-7; D remains unclear. This receptor was taken from a woman aged 40 to 49 in good health. Some clones in this sample may be carry-over from other donors' samples. The CDR3 coding sequence is TGTGCCACCAGCAGAGATCTGGCTAGTGACGAGCAGTACTTC. Translation: CATSRDLASDEQYF. Full variable domain (rest looked up from reference TRBV15 and TRBJ2-7): DAMVIQNPRYQVTQFGKPVTLSCSQTLNHNVMYWYQQKSSQAPKLLFHYYDKDFNNEADTPDNFQSRRPNTSFCFLDIRSPGLGDTAMYLCATSRDLASDEQYFGPGTRLTVT.